Listed below are T cell receptor beta chains from one sample, sequenced in a study of blood T cells in healthy people across ages. In TCRdb, the 5' RACE reads were re-called with MiXCR into one record per CDR3 protein. Of around 750,000 distinct CDR3 sequences detected, about 53% appear once; the ten largest clones hold roughly two fifths. Sequencing input: blood. The receptors here all came from a man older than 75 in good health. Both conserved end residues are part of each CDR3. Fields, in order: D gene, clone size, V gene, J gene, CDR3 DNA, CDR3 protein. D genes are given only for firm matches. Size is stated for part of the rows, as once, few or many counts, or as a class when the clone is expanded.

TRBD2	NA	TRBV20-1	TRBJ2-5	TGCAGTGCTTTACCGGGACTAGCGGGAAAGGGAGAGACCCAGTACTTC	CSALPGLAGKGETQYF
NA	few	TRBV29-1	TRBJ1-6	TGCAGCGTGGGGCCAGGGCCGAATTCACCCCTCCACTTT	CSVGPGPNSPLHF
NA	few	TRBV5-1	TRBJ2-3	TGCGCCAGCAGCACCCGGGACTCAGCAGATACGCAGTATTTT	CASSTRDSADTQYF
NA	once	TRBV5-1	TRBJ2-1	TGCGCCAGCAGCTTGGGTCTTGAGCTGGGGGCTCGGCACAATGAGCAGTTCTTC	CASSLGLELGARHNEQFF
NA	few	TRBV28	TRBJ2-5	TGTGCCAGCAGTGGTCAGGTGGAGACCCAGTACTTC	CASSGQVETQYF
NA	few	TRBV11-2	TRBJ2-5	TGTGCCAGCAGCCCGCTCCGCCCCGAGACCCAGTACTTC	CASSPLRPETQYF
NA	NA	TRBV2	TRBJ2-5	TGTGCCAGCAGGGGGTACAACAATGAGCAGTACTTC	CASRGYNNEQYF
NA	NA	TRBV7-9	TRBJ1-3	TGTGCCAGCAGCCCCAGTCAGCCCCGTGGAAACACCATATATTTT	CASSPSQPRGNTIYF
NA	NA	TRBV20-1	TRBJ1-2	TGCAGTGCAAGACGGCGGGGTAGCTACACCTTC	CSARRRGSYTF
NA	NA	TRBV20-1	TRBJ2-2	TGCAGTGCTAGAGGGGCGCCTGTTGGGGCCGGGAAGCTGTTTTTT	CSARGAPVGAGKLFF
NA	NA	TRBV2	TRBJ1-1	TGTGCCAGCAGTGAAAATTCGCTCACTGAAGCTTTCTTT	CASSENSLTEAFF
NA	NA	TRBV14	TRBJ2-7	TGTGCCAGCAGCCAAGCTGTATACAATGAGCAGTACTTC	CASSQAVYNEQYF
TRBD1	NA	TRBV28	TRBJ2-7	TGTGCCAGCTACCCCCGGGGGACAGGGATTGACGAGCAGTACTTC	CASYPRGTGIDEQYF
NA	many	TRBV6-2/TRBV6-3	TRBJ2-7	TGTGCCAGCAGTTATAGGACGGGCGCCTACGAGCAGTACTTC	CASSYRTGAYEQYF
NA	NA	TRBV7-9	TRBJ2-7	TGTGCCAGCAGCTCACAGAGGGGATACGTGTCCTACGAGCAGTACTTC	CASSSQRGYVSYEQYF
TRBD2	NA	TRBV5-1	TRBJ2-7	TGCGCCAGCAGCTTGGATACTAGCGGGAGATTAGTAGGTGACGAGCAGTACTTC	CASSLDTSGRLVGDEQYF